What follows are 31 T cell receptor beta chains derived from one specimen sequenced in a study of CD8 T cells in Susac syndrome. Random hexamers were used to reverse transcribe the RNA input (about 0.5 to 1 ug). Using its own MiXCR run on the immunoSEQ multiplex PCR reads, TCRdb lists one record per CDR3 protein. The sample contains 150,000 to 180,000 distinct CDR3 sequences, approximately 96% of which appear only once. The sequencing sample was made of CD8+ T cells from PBMCs. All receptors derive from a human donor with multiple sclerosis.

The chain has TRBV14 and TRBJ2-1; 9 nucleotides line up with TRBD2. In germline, CDR1 is SGHDN, CDR2 FVKESK. This CDR3 has 14 amino acids. V lost 2 bases to trimming and J lost 8 bases; unmatched junction nucleotides: 4. The CDR3 DNA reads as TGTGCCAGCAGCCAACTGAGGACTAGCGATGAGCAGTTCTTC. Its translation is CASSQLRTSDEQFF.

The chain has TRBV2 and TRBJ2-7; 9 bases agree with TRBD1. The CDR3 consists of 14 residues. The junction had 5 bases not matched to a gene; V was cut back by 6 bases and J by 2 bases. Germline V gene sequence: CDR1 SNHLY, CDR2 FYNNEI. The CDR3 loop is CASSRTGEAYEQYF. The CDR3 nucleotides read TGTGCCAGCAGCAGGACAGGGGAGGCCTACGAGCAGTACTTC.

This clonotype was counted a single time. The chain combines TRBV28 with TRBJ2-1; no firm D call. Germline V gene sequence: CDR1 MDHEN, CDR2 SYDVKM. This CDR3 spans 13 amino acids. V was cut by 1 base and J by 9 bases, with 10 bases left in between. This CDR3 reads CASSLSSAPEQFF. The CDR3 DNA reads as TGTGCCAGCAGTTTATCATCTGCCCCTGAGCAGTTCTTC.

This rearrangement joins TRBV28 to TRBJ1-5, with D unclear. V was clipped by 0 bases and J by 7 bases, with 13 bases between them. The CDR3 has 15 amino acids. CDR1 is MDHEN and CDR2 is SYDVKM in the germline V gene. The CDR3 DNA is TGTGCCAGCAGTTTATGGGGGTTGGCGGGACAGCCCCAGCATTTT. The encoded protein is CASSLWGLAGQPQHF.

This chain joins TRBV5-4 and TRBJ1-2, with a tentative D call TRBD1 (5 bases). Germline V lookup: CDR1 SGHNT, CDR2 YYREEE (reference sequence). The ends were cut back, 4 bases at V and 8 bases at J, with 21 bases in the middle. This CDR3 region has 15 residues. In nucleotides, the CDR3 is TGTGCCAGCAGCCTGGGGCCAACCCTCCTCAAGGGCTACACCTTC. Protein sequence: CASSLGPTLLKGYTF.

This rearrangement joins TRBV7-2 to TRBJ2-2; D ambiguous. V was trimmed by 2 bases and J by 6 bases, leaving 13 bases between them. In germline, CDR1 is SGHTA, CDR2 FQGNSA. The CDR3 contains 15 residues. CDR3 coding DNA: TGTGCCAGCAGCTTACGCTCCACCGGTGCCGGGGAGCTGTTTTTT. It encodes CASSLRSTGAGELFF. Looking up the rest from reference TRBV7-2 and TRBJ2-2 gives the full variable domain: GAGVSQSPSNKVTEKGKDVELRCDPISGHTALYWYRQSLGQGLEFLIYFQGNSAPDKSGLPSDRFSAERTGGSVSTLTIQRTQQEDSAVYLCASSLRSTGAGELFFGEGSRLTVL.

Here the CDR3 reads CASSESTGKNEKLFF. Here the CDR3 DNA reads TGTGCCAGCAGTGAGTCGACAGGGAAAAATGAAAAACTGTTTTTT. This chain links TRBV6-1 with TRBJ1-4; 7 positions agree with TRBD1. CDR1 MNHNS and CDR2 SASEGT come from the germline V gene. J was trimmed by 5 bases and V by 3 bases; bases with no gene match: 6. There are 15 residues in the CDR3.

The rearrangement joins TRBV20-1 to TRBJ2-7; D remains unclear. This CDR3 contains 14 residues. Germline assignment: CDR1 DFQATT and CDR2 SNEGSKA (reference sequence). The V end lost 0 bases, the J end lost 2 bases, and 11 bases lay between the germline ends. In DNA, the CDR3 is TGCAGTGCTAGAGATGGCGACTCTACCTACGAGCAGTACTTC. Translation gives CSARDGDSTYEQYF.

This clonotype is a singleton in its sample. V is TRBV2 and J is TRBJ1-5; D is perhaps TRBD1 (6 bases). V lost 8 bases and J lost 0, with 8 bases in between. Germline V lookup: CDR1 SNHLY, CDR2 FYNNEI. This CDR3 comprises 13 residues. The CDR3 loop reads CASQGYSNQPQHF. CDR3 nucleotide sequence: TGTGCCAGCCAGGGGTATAGCAATCAGCCCCAGCATTTT.

The rearrangement uses TRBV13 and TRBJ1-1; no reliable D call. Germline-derived CDR1 and CDR2 are PRHDT and FYEKMQ (reference sequence). V dropped 5 bases and J dropped 6 bases, with 10 bases sitting between them. This CDR3 has 12 residues. CDR3 DNA sequence: TGTGCCAGCAGCCCCGGCCGGGCTGAAGCTTTCTTT. Encoded protein: CASSPGRAEAFF.

This clonotype was counted a single time. The gene calls are TRBV7-9 and TRBJ1-6; D is undetermined. Trimming removed 5 bases from V and 6 bases from J, with 5 bases in between. Germline V gene lookup returns CDR1 SEHNR and CDR2 FQNEAQ (reference sequence). The CDR3 is made up of 12 amino acids. The CDR3: CASSTSNSPLHF. CDR3 bases: TGTGCCAGCAGCACCAGTAATTCACCCCTCCACTTT.

This chain joins TRBV9 and TRBJ2-3; 8 bases match TRBD2. The CDR3 spans 15 residues. Trimming at V came to 2 bases and at J to 4 bases, leaving 6 bases not matched to a gene. The germline V gene encodes CDR1 SGDLS and CDR2 YYNGEE. The chain's CDR3 is CASSVGGGPADTQYF. The CDR3 nucleotides read TGTGCCAGCAGCGTCGGCGGGGGGCCAGCAGATACGCAGTATTTT.

The chain has TRBV27 and TRBJ2-4; possible D gene TRBD2, 7 bases. Germline loops: CDR1 MNHEY, CDR2 SMNVEV (reference sequence). V lost 3 bases, J lost 8 bases, and 14 bases lay in between. The CDR3 extends over 14 amino acids. CDR3 protein: CASSFMGGADIQYF. CDR3 nucleotide sequence: TGTGCCAGCAGTTTCATGGGGGGGGCGGACATTCAGTACTTC.

The rearrangement links TRBV7-8 to TRBJ2-2; no firm D call. The germline V gene has CDR1 SGHVS and CDR2 FQNEAQ. This CDR3 region has 12 residues. V lost 5 bases and J lost 1, with 2 bases in between. The CDR3 sequence is CASSRNTGELFF. Written as DNA, the CDR3 is TGTGCCAGCAGCCGGAACACCGGGGAGCTGTTTTTT.

DNA of the CDR3: TGTGCCAGCAGCGTAGGTGGGATTCAGCCCCAGCATTTT. Protein: CASSVGGIQPQHF. The chain joins TRBV9 to TRBJ1-5; the D is unclear. There are 13 residues in the CDR3. CDR1 and CDR2 (germline): SGDLS, YYNGEE. Trimming stripped 0 bases from V and 6 bases from J, with 7 bases between.

This sequence joins TRBV2 and TRBJ1-1; TRBD1 agrees at 8 bases. Germline V lookup: CDR1 SNHLY, CDR2 FYNNEI. CDR3 length: 12 residues. V lost 6 bases, J lost 8 bases, and 5 bases stayed unmatched. The CDR3 is CASRWTGWEAFF. Written as DNA, the CDR3 is TGTGCCAGCAGGTGGACAGGGTGGGAAGCTTTCTTT.

The chain carries TRBV9 and TRBJ2-7; 12 nucleotides match TRBD2. The length of the CDR3 is 15 residues. Germline V gene data show CDR1 as SGDLS and CDR2 as YYNGEE. The ends lost 1 base at V and 5 bases at J; junction bases unmatched: 4. CDR3 in DNA: TGTGCCAGCAGCGTATCTAGCGGGGGGGCCGACGAGCAGTACTTC. Translating it yields CASSVSSGGADEQYF. Looking up the rest from reference TRBV9 and TRBJ2-7 gives the full variable domain: DSGVTQTPKHLITATGQRVTLRCSPRSGDLSVYWYQQSLDQGLQFLIQYYNGEERAKGNILERFSAQQFPDLHSELNLSSLELGDSALYFCASSVSSGGADEQYFGPGTRLTVT.

This chain connects TRBV10-3 to TRBJ1-6; tentative D call: TRBD1 (6 bases). Trimming took off 3 bases at V and 8 bases at J, with 8 bases between the two ends. This CDR3 comprises 13 residues. CDR1 and CDR2 from the germline V gene are ENHRY and SYGVKD. The CDR3 DNA reads TGTGCCATCAGTGACGGGGGCCATTCACCCCTCCACTTT. It is translated as CAISDGGHSPLHF.

This rearrangement joins TRBV28 to TRBJ1-5; TRBD1 aligns across 8 bases. Germline V gives CDR1 MDHEN, CDR2 SYDVKM. With 3 bases clipped from V and 5 bases from J, the junction kept 9 bases outside the gene matches. The CDR3 runs to 16 residues. CDR3 residues: CASSFDLTGGDQPQHF. The CDR3 DNA sequence: TGTGCCAGCAGTTTCGATCTTACAGGGGGAGATCAGCCCCAGCATTTT.

The V gene is TRBV2, the J gene TRBJ2-3, with D unresolved. The length of the CDR3 is 12 residues. The germline V and J ends were trimmed by 7 bases and 1 base, with 6 bases remaining between them. Germline loops: CDR1 SNHLY, CDR2 FYNNEI. The CDR3 DNA reads TGTGCCAGCATTGGTCGCACAGATACGCAGTATTTT. It encodes CASIGRTDTQYF.

This sequence joins TRBV7-9 and TRBJ2-2; the D is unclear. The CDR3 contains 11 residues. CDR1 is SEHNR, CDR2 FQNEAQ, per germline (reference sequence). Trimming took off 7 bases at V and 7 bases at J, with 7 bases between the two ends. CDR3 sequence (DNA): TGTGCCAGCACCCCCATCGGGGAGCTGTTTTTT. As protein: CASTPIGELFF.

This chain uses TRBV13 with TRBJ2-6, with D maybe TRBD1 (5 bases). The CDR3 runs 15 residues. Trimming left V 4 bases short and J 0 bases short, with 7 bases between. CDR1 PRHDT and CDR2 FYEKMQ come from the germline V gene (reference sequence). CDR3: CASSSDSSGANVLTF. The CDR3 DNA follows: TGTGCCAGCAGCTCAGACAGCTCTGGGGCCAACGTCCTGACTTTC. Filled out from reference TRBV13 and TRBJ2-6, the complete variable domain reads AAGVIQSPRHLIKEKRETATLKCYPIPRHDTVYWYQQGPGQDPQFLISFYEKMQSDKGSIPDRFSAQQFSDYHSELNMSSLELGDSALYFCASSSDSSGANVLTFGAGSRLTVL.

The chain employs TRBV19 and TRBJ1-6; D is unresolved. Trimming stripped 9 bases from V and 9 bases from J, with 18 bases between. The CDR3 has 14 amino acids. CDR1 is LNHDA, CDR2 SQIVND, per germline (reference sequence). CDR3 bases: TGTGCCAGCGCACTCCGACGGGAAGGTTCACCCCTCCACTTT. This encodes CASALRREGSPLHF.

A single count supports this clonotype. The rearrangement links TRBV29-1 to TRBJ2-4, with 8 bases that match TRBD2. CDR1 is SQVTM, CDR2 ANQGSEA, per germline. This CDR3 region has 14 residues. The junction had 9 bases not matched to a gene; V was cut back by 6 bases and J by 5 bases. The CDR3 protein is CSVGGGLDENIQYF. The CDR3 nucleotides are TGCAGCGTCGGGGGGGGCCTAGATGAAAACATTCAGTACTTC.

This rearrangement joins TRBV30 to TRBJ2-1, with 7 positions matching TRBD1. CDR1 GTSNPN and CDR2 SVGIG come from the germline V gene (reference sequence). Trimming cost V 1 base and J 7 bases; bases outside gene matches: 10. This CDR3 region has 15 residues. The CDR3: CAWSGEGTARNEQFF. The CDR3 coding sequence is TGTGCCTGGAGTGGAGAGGGGACAGCAAGAAATGAGCAGTTCTTC.

This clonotype was detected only once. The chain is built from TRBV4-3 and TRBJ2-3; 7 bases align to TRBD2. Germline V gene lookup returns CDR1 LGHNA and CDR2 YSLEER. The CDR3 extends over 15 amino acids. V lost 4 bases and J lost 6; bases outside the gene matches: 10. In DNA form, the CDR3 reads TGCGCCAGCAGCCGCGGGACTACCCCGGGCGATACGCAGTATTTT. Translating gives CASSRGTTPGDTQYF.

This chain connects TRBV5-6 to TRBJ2-5; perhaps TRBD2 as D (5 bases). Trimming pared 4 bases from V and 4 bases from J, leaving 11 bases between. CDR1 is SGHDT and CDR2 is YYEEEE in the germline V gene. The CDR3 extends over 13 amino acids. The CDR3 protein is CASSPGGPETQYF. The CDR3 DNA is TGTGCCAGCAGCCCTGGAGGTCCAGAGACCCAGTACTTC.

The CDR3 sequence is CASTYTGLTEAFF. The CDR3 DNA sequence: TGTGCCAGCACCTACACAGGGCTAACTGAAGCTTTCTTT. The chain has TRBV12-3 or TRBV12-4 and TRBJ1-1; maybe TRBD1 (6 bases). This CDR3 contains 13 residues. Trimming removed 7 bases at V and 5 bases at J, with 14 bases between.

The CDR3 loop is CATSKTGQSNTEAFF. The CDR3 nucleotides are TGTGCCACCAGCAAGACGGGACAGTCAAACACTGAAGCTTTCTTT. The V gene is TRBV15, the J gene TRBJ1-1; 7 bases agree with TRBD1. The CDR3 runs 15 residues. V lost 4 bases and J lost 2; bases outside the gene matches: 7. Germline CDR1 LNHNV, CDR2 YYDKDF (reference sequence).

The chain has TRBV6-6 and TRBJ2-7; D unclear. The CDR3 is 15 amino acids. Trimming shortened V by 2 bases and J by 1 base, and 12 bases separated the two germline ends. CDR1 MNHNY and CDR2 SVGAGI come from the germline V gene (reference sequence). Here the CDR3 reads CASSYLQTESYEQYF. CDR3 sequence (DNA): TGTGCCAGCAGTTACCTACAGACCGAGTCCTACGAGCAGTACTTC.

V is TRBV30 and J is TRBJ1-5; 8 nucleotides agree with TRBD1. Germline V gene data show CDR1 as GTSNPN and CDR2 as SVGIG (reference sequence). The CDR3 is 13 amino acids. J was trimmed by 4 bases and V by 7 bases; bases with no gene match: 6. In DNA form, the CDR3 reads TGTGCCTTCCGACAGGGGACAAATCAGCCCCAGCATTTT. Translation gives CAFRQGTNQPQHF.